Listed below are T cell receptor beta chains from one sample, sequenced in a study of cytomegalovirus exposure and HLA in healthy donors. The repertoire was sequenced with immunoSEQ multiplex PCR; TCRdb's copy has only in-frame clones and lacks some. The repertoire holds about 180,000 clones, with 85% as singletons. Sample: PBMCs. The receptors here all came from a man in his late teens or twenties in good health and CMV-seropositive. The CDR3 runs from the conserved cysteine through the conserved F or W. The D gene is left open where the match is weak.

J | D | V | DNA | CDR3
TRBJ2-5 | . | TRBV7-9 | TGTGCCAGCAGCGCCCGACTCCTCCAAGAGACCCAGTACTTC | CASSARLLQETQYF
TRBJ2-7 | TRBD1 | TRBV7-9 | TGTGCCAGCAGTTGGAGTGGGACAGGGACCTACGAGCAGTACTTC | CASSWSGTGTYEQYF
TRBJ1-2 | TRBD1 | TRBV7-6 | TGTGCCAGCAGCTTAGCGGACAGGGCCCTCTATGGCTACACCTTC | CASSLADRALYGYTF
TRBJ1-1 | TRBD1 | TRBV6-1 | TGTGCCAGCAGAGGTACCAGGGGGGAAACTGAAGCTTTCTTT | CASRGTRGETEAFF
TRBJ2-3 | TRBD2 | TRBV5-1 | TGCGCCAGCAGCTTGGCCTTACTAGCGGGAGTACCAGATACGCAGTATTTT | CASSLALLAGVPDTQYF
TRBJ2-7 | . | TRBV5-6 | TGTGCCAGCAGCTTGGATGGCGGATCAGGGTACGAGCAGTACTTC | CASSLDGGSGYEQYF
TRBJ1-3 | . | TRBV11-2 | TGTGCCAGCAGCTTAATCTTTGCGCAGCTAGAAAACACCATATATTTT | CASSLIFAQLENTIYF
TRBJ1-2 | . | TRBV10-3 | TGTGCCGCCACGGAGCGGGGGGCCGGCGCTAGTGGCTACACCTTC | CAATERGAGASGYTF
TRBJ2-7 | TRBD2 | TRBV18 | TGTGCCAGCTCACCTCCGGCGGGGGTTGTGGAGCAGTACTTC | CASSPPAGVVEQYF
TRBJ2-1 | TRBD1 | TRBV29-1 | TGCAGCGCCCCCACAGGGGTTTACAATGAGCAGTTCTTC | CSAPTGVYNEQFF